Following are 17 T cell receptor beta chains from one sample sequenced in a study of beta chain features in type 1 diabetes (dated by TCRdb to about 2018). The study at large found these results: In all four CD4+ subsets, TCRB CDR3 length was moderately but significantly shorter in type 1 diabetes patients.

These receptors are not linked to any known antigen. Preparation of the library involved the immunoSEQ multiplex PCR assay. All of the isolated RNA was reverse transcribed with the High Capacity cDNA Reverse Transcription Kit, so expressed TCRB transcripts were sequenced. As stored in TCRdb, this immuneACCESS dataset retains in-frame rearrangements with V and J assigned. A fraction of the clones does not appear; measured against another copy, unresolved V genes explain less than half of the discrepancy, and the remainder lacks a known reason. The sample yields over 600,000 clones; roughly 12% were counted once. The ten largest account for approximately 0.11% of the sample. Source material: naive CD4+ T cells from blood. The cell subset or site label, read with the paper, signifies: true naive CD4+ T cells. These receptors originate from a man aged 25-45 years with type 1 diabetes.

In this sample, this clone turned up a few times. The V gene is TRBV11-2, the J gene TRBJ2-5; TRBD2 aligns across 7 bases. V was clipped by 3 bases and J by 1 base; unmatched bases: 2. The V gene's germline CDR1 is SGHAT and CDR2 FQNNGV. This CDR3 region has 14 residues. The CDR3 sequence: CASSFGLGQETQYF. The CDR3 DNA reads TGTGCCAGCAGCTTCGGACTAGGCCAAGAGACCCAGTACTTC.

This clone was detected only a few times. This chain joins TRBV29-1 and TRBJ1-3; D gene ambiguous. Germline V gives CDR1 SQVTM, CDR2 ANQGSEA. This CDR3 spans 14 amino acids. V dropped 5 bases and J dropped 0 bases, with 11 bases sitting between them. The CDR3 spells CSVRLESSGNTIYF. The DNA of the CDR3 is TGCAGCGTTCGGTTGGAGAGCTCTGGAAACACCATATATTTT.

This clone came up a few times. The chain recombines TRBV5-1 with TRBJ2-5; 10 positions match TRBD2. From germline, CDR1 is SGHRS and CDR2 YFSETQ. With 4 bases clipped from V and 2 bases from J, the junction kept 5 bases outside the gene matches. This CDR3 is built from 15 residues. CDR3 nucleotide sequence: TGCGCCAGCAGCCGTAGCGGGGGGACTCAAGAGACCCAGTACTTC. Translation gives CASSRSGGTQETQYF.

There are a few counts of this clone. The chain links TRBV5-1 to TRBJ1-5; 8 bases are shared with TRBD1. Unmatched junction bases numbered 11, after V lost 0 bases and J lost 6 bases. Germline-derived CDR1 and CDR2 are SGHRS and YFSETQ. The CDR3 sequence is 17 residues long. DNA for the CDR3: TGCGCCAGCAGCTTGGTAGTCAGGGGGCGAGGCGGTCAGCCCCAGCATTTT. Translation: CASSLVVRGRGGQPQHF.

The table lists this clone with a few counts. The chain carries TRBV9 and TRBJ2-6; D not resolved. Germline V gene data show CDR1 as SGDLS and CDR2 as YYNGEE. The CDR3 consists of 15 residues. V lost 3 bases to trimming and J lost 1 base, with 8 bases between them. CDR3 sequence (DNA): TGTGCCAGCAGCGCCGGGTTGTCTGGGGCCAACGTCCTGACTTTC. It specifies CASSAGLSGANVLTF.

This clone was recorded a few times. The rearrangement uses TRBV6-1 and TRBJ2-7; D is ambiguous. CDR3 length: 12 amino acids. Deletions cut 6 bases from V and 1 base from J, with 7 bases between. Germline CDR1 and CDR2: MNHNS and SASEGT. In DNA, the CDR3 is TGTGCCAGCAGCCAGACTTCCTACGAGCAGTACTTC. Encoded protein: CASSQTSYEQYF.

In this sample, this clone turned up a few times. This rearrangement joins TRBV7-2 to TRBJ1-2; D ambiguous. Looked up from germline, CDR1 is SGHTA and CDR2 is FQGNSA. The V end was cut by 5 bases, the J end by 4 bases, with 14 bases between. The CDR3 loop spans 14 amino acids. CDR3 nucleotides: TGTGCCAGCAGCCCGGCCTACACAAGCTATGGCTACACCTTC. It encodes CASSPAYTSYGYTF.

The J gene is TRBJ1-6, the V gene TRBV6-5, with unresolved D. Germline V gene lookup returns CDR1 MNHEY and CDR2 SVGAGI. This CDR3 is 13 amino acids long. V lost 10 bases and J 5 bases, leaving 12 bases between the germline ends. The CDR3: CATGSRDNSPLHF. The DNA for the CDR3 is TGTGCCACCGGTTCGAGGGATAATTCACCCCTCCACTTT.

The rearrangement joins TRBV6-1 to TRBJ2-7; D unclear. This CDR3 region has 11 residues. V lost 4 bases and J lost 3, with 4 bases in between. The germline CDR1 and CDR2 sequences are MNHNS and SASEGT. The CDR3 DNA follows: TGTGCCAGCAGTGCCAGCTACGAGCAGTACTTC. Protein sequence: CASSASYEQYF.

This clone has a handful of counts. This chain links TRBV11-2 with TRBJ2-1; D may be TRBD2 (6 bases). Between the trimmed V and J ends, which lost 0 bases and 5 bases, there was a span of 17 bases. CDR1 and CDR2 from the germline V gene are SGHAT and FQNNGV. This CDR3 is built from 17 residues. CDR3 DNA sequence: TGTGCCAGCAGCTTAGATGGCGGGGCTAGCCGAAACAATGAGCAGTTCTTC. Amino acids: CASSLDGGASRNNEQFF.

This clone was recorded a few times. This rearrangement joins TRBV9 to TRBJ1-3; D uncertain. Per germline, CDR1 SGDLS and CDR2 YYNGEE. CDR3 length equals 15 residues. The ends were cut back, 6 bases at V and 0 bases at J, with 13 bases in the middle. CDR3 in DNA: TGTGCCAGCACACCTGCGGGAGACTCTGGAAACACCATATATTTT. Protein: CASTPAGDSGNTIYF.

This clone was seen a handful of times. The rearrangement uses TRBV29-1 and TRBJ2-7, with 7 bases lining up with TRBD2. The V gene's germline CDR1 is SQVTM and CDR2 ANQGSEA. V shed 8 bases, J shed 7 bases, and the junction held 14 bases outside the gene matches. This CDR3 is built from 13 residues. CDR3 sequence (DNA): TGCAGCCTCCAGGAAACGGCGGGGGAGGAGCAGTACTTC. This gives the protein CSLQETAGEEQYF.

The rearrangement links TRBV28 to TRBJ1-5; D call uncertain. The CDR3 runs 15 residues. V was clipped by 3 bases and J by 0 bases, with 9 bases between them. Germline V lookup: CDR1 MDHEN, CDR2 SYDVKM. The CDR3 is CASSLLSNSNQPQHF. CDR3 nucleotide sequence: TGTGCCAGCAGTTTGCTCAGTAATAGCAATCAGCCCCAGCATTTT.

The CDR3 bases are TGTGCCAGCAGCTTCAGTGGGCATGGCTACACCTTC. Translation gives CASSFSGHGYTF. The rearrangement joins TRBV6-5 to TRBJ1-2; D not resolved. Germline CDR1 reads MNHEY; CDR2 reads SVGAGI. Deletions cut 6 bases from V and 6 bases from J, with 11 bases between. This CDR3 has 12 residues.

This clone was detected only a few times. The rearrangement joins TRBV7-9 to TRBJ2-5; weak D call: TRBD1 (6 bases). Germline V gene sequence: CDR1 SEHNR, CDR2 FQNEAQ (reference sequence). The V end lost 5 bases, the J end lost 7 bases, and 11 bases lay between the germline ends. CDR3 length: 12 residues. CDR3 region: CASSDSRGTQYF. In DNA form, the CDR3 reads TGTGCCAGCAGCGACTCCAGGGGGACCCAGTACTTC.

This clone turned up a few times. The genes are TRBV4-3 and TRBJ2-7; 9 bases line up with TRBD1. Germline CDR1 and CDR2: LGHNA and YSLEER. After removal of 6 bases from V and 0 bases from J, the junction contained 6 bases not matched to a gene. The CDR3 covers 15 residues. CDR3 sequence reads: CASSLEDRGSYEQYF. CDR3 nucleotides: TGCGCCAGCAGTCTGGAGGACAGGGGCTCCTACGAGCAGTACTTC.

The chain recombines TRBV9 with TRBJ1-3; the D gene is possibly TRBD1 (5 bases). The CDR3 length is 15 residues. Trimming stripped 2 bases from V and 0 bases from J, with 9 bases between. Germline V gene sequence: CDR1 SGDLS, CDR2 YYNGEE. The CDR3 protein is CASSVGADSGNTIYF. The CDR3 DNA sequence: TGTGCCAGCAGCGTTGGGGCAGACTCTGGAAACACCATATATTTT.